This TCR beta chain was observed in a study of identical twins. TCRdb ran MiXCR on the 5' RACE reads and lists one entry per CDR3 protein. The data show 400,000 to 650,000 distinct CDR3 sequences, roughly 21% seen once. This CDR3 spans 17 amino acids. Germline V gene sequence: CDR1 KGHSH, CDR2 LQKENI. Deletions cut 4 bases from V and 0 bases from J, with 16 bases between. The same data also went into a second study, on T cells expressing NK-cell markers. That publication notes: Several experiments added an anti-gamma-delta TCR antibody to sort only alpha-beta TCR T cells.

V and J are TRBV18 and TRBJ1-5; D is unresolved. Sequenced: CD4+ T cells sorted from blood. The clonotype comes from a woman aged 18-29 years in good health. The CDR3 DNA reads TGTGCCAGCTCACAGTCAACCGAGCCCTATAGCAATCAGCCCCAGCATTTT. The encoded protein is CASSQSTEPYSNQPQHF.